The entry below gives a single T cell receptor (beta chain) sequence along with its context. These data originate in a study of blood T cell repertoires in COVID-19. Looking at the study overall: Spain, Italy and the United States supplied samples that represented acute and convalescent COVID-19. PBMCs, B-cell-depleted T cells, or T cells were the source of the cDNA or gDNA that made up the material.

From germline, CDR1 is MNHEY and CDR2 SMNVEV (reference sequence). Germline trimming cut 6 bases from V and 3 bases from J; bases unmatched to any gene: 4. CDR3 length: 13 residues. Enrolled during active infection, Seattle patients were then followed longitudinally. Per the authors' pipeline: The authors estimated nucleated cell counts from reference gene primer amplification. Libraries were prepared by immunoSEQ multiplex PCR; TCRdb keeps only in-frame clonotypes and omits some of them. That table gives V, J and clone size, and the DNA gave D and trimming. The sample lists about 500,000 clones; 89% were seen once.

The receptor was isolated from a man younger than 30 with COVID-19, enrolled during active disease. The chain is built from TRBV27 and TRBJ2-7, with 8 bases lining up with TRBD2. The sample taken for sequencing was peripheral blood. CDR3 coding DNA: TGTGCCAGCAGCGGACTAGCATTCTACGAGCAGTACTTC. Translating gives CASSGLAFYEQYF.